The 15 T cell receptor beta chains below come from one sample, sequenced in a study of T cells expressing NK-cell markers. Reprocessing the 5' RACE reads, TCRdb reports a single entry for every CDR3 protein and omits DNA. Its listing shows 550,000 to 600,000 distinct CDR3 sequences. Sample: blood T cells: a sorted CD56 or NKG2C T cell subset, CD4+ or CD8+ T cells, or bulk PBMC T cells (not recorded which). The receptors were sampled from a man younger than 35 in good health.

The V and J genes are TRBV20-1 and TRBJ2-3; lacking DNA, the TRBD2 call made by TCRdb goes unchecked. Germline-derived CDR1 and CDR2 are DFQATT and SNEGSKA (reference sequence). There are 14 residues in the CDR3. The CDR3 is CSAAPLAGGDTQYF.

The V gene is TRBV7-6, the J gene TRBJ1-6; TCRdb's D call of TRBD1 is untestable without DNA. Germline loops: CDR1 SGHVS, CDR2 FNYEAQ. This CDR3 has 12 amino acids. The CDR3 loop is CASSSGGSPLHF.

The chain joins TRBV7-6 to TRBJ2-2; without DNA, the TCRdb call of TRBD1 cannot be checked. The germline V gene encodes CDR1 SGHVS and CDR2 FNYEAQ. The CDR3 covers 16 residues. The CDR3 protein is CASSFGQGFGTGELFF.

V and J are TRBV6-5 and TRBJ2-2. The CDR3 loop spans 12 amino acids. Per germline, CDR1 MNHEY and CDR2 SVGAGI. CDR3: CAAKRANGELFF.

The gene calls are TRBV7-9 and TRBJ2-3; TCRdb designates TRBD2, a call that cannot be tested without DNA. Germline lookup yields CDR1 SEHNR and CDR2 FQNEAQ (reference sequence). The CDR3 is 17 amino acids. This chain's CDR3 is CASSLGASGARQDTQYF.

The chain uses TRBV7-2 and TRBJ2-4; the D call from TCRdb, TRBD2, cannot be confirmed without DNA. Germline V gene data show CDR1 as SGHTA and CDR2 as FQGNSA. The CDR3 length is 12 residues. This CDR3 is CASSPSRSIQYF.

The chain carries TRBV7-2 and TRBJ2-7; TCRdb picks TRBD2, but there is no DNA to check that call. There are 14 residues in the CDR3. Germline V lookup: CDR1 SGHTA, CDR2 FQGNSA. This CDR3 is CASSLSGTSAGGYF.

The chain is built from TRBV9 and TRBJ2-3; checking the TCRdb D call of TRBD2 is not possible without DNA. The length of the CDR3 is 14 residues. Germline V lookup: CDR1 SGDLS, CDR2 YYNGEE. Here the CDR3 reads CASSPPTLLDTQYF.

V and J are TRBV6-1 and TRBJ1-5; TCRdb calls TRBD1, which cannot be checked without DNA. The germline V gene has CDR1 MNHNS and CDR2 SASEGT. CDR3 length: 16 amino acids. The CDR3 spells CASSEAVVGGGQPQHF.

The gene calls are TRBV11-2 and TRBJ2-3. The CDR3 spans 13 residues. CDR1 and CDR2 from the germline V gene are SGHAT and FQNNGV. CDR3 loop: CASGLPSTDTQYF. Based on the CDR3 plus reference TRBV11-2 and TRBJ2-3, the full variable domain is EAGVAQSPRYKIIEKRQSVAFWCNPISGHATLYWYQQILGQGPKLLIQFQNNGVVDDSQLPKDRFSAERLKGVDSTLKIQPAKLEDSAVYLCASGLPSTDTQYFGPGTRLTVL.

The chain is built from TRBV7-9 and TRBJ1-4; lacking DNA, the TRBD1 call made by TCRdb goes unchecked. The CDR3 length is 14 residues. CDR1 is SEHNR and CDR2 is FQNEAQ in the germline V gene (reference sequence). CDR3: CASSLTGANEKLFF.

The gene calls are TRBV25-1 and TRBJ2-3; no DNA is available, so the TRBD1 call from TCRdb remains unchecked. Germline lookup yields CDR1 MGHDK and CDR2 SYGVNS. There are 14 residues in the CDR3. The CDR3 spells CASSGQGIADTQYF.

The chain employs TRBV10-3 and TRBJ2-1; the D call from TCRdb, TRBD1, cannot be confirmed without DNA. Germline V gene lookup returns CDR1 ENHRY and CDR2 SYGVKD. The CDR3 runs 16 residues. This CDR3 is CAISGGAESSYNEQFF.

The gene calls are TRBV29-1 and TRBJ2-5; TCRdb designates TRBD2, a call that cannot be tested without DNA. The germline gives CDR1 SQVTM, CDR2 ANQGSEA. The CDR3 is made up of 15 amino acids. CDR3 amino acids: CSAEPTSGRVETQYF.

The V and J genes are TRBV20-1 and TRBJ2-7; no DNA is available, so the TRBD2 call from TCRdb remains unchecked. CDR3 length: 15 amino acids. Germline assignment: CDR1 DFQATT and CDR2 SNEGSKA (reference sequence). The CDR3 sequence: CSARDSGSGSGEQYF.